This TCR beta chain was sequenced in a study of blood T cell repertoires in COVID-19. For the study at large: Researchers got acute and convalescent COVID-19 samples from the United States, Italy and Spain.

The method was immunoSEQ multiplex PCR; TCRdb's version includes in-frame clones alone and lacks a portion of them. The table has about 56,000 clones, about two thirds seen once. V trimming: 4 bases; J trimming: 7 bases; junction bases outside the gene matches: 10. The CDR3 covers 16 residues. The germline V gene encodes CDR1 LNHDA and CDR2 SQIVND (reference sequence). The TCR sequence derives from a woman aged 70-85 years with COVID-19, enrolled during active disease. Sequencing was carried out using peripheral blood. The chain couples TRBV19 to TRBJ1-5, with 10 bases that match TRBD1. This CDR3 reads CASSTWATGGGQPQHF. Here the CDR3 DNA reads TGTGCCAGTAGTACATGGGCGACAGGGGGCGGACAGCCCCAGCATTTT.